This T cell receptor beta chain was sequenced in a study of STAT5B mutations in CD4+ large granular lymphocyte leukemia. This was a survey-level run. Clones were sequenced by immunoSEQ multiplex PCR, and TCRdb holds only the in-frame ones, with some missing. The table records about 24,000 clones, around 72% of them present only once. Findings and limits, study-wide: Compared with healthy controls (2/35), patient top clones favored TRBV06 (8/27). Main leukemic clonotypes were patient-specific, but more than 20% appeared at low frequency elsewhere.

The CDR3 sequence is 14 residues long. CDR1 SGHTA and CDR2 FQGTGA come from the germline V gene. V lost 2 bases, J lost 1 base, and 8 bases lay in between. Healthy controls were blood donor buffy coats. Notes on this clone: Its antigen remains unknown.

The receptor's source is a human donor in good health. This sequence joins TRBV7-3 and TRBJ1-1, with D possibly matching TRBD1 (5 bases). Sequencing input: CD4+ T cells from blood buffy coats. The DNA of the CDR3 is TGTGCCAGCAGCTTAGTGGGGGGGAACACTGAAGCTTTCTTT. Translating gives CASSLVGGNTEAFF. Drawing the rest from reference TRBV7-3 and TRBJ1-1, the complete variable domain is GAGVSQTPSNKVTEKGKYVELRCDPISGHTALYWYRQSLGQGPEFLIYFQGTGAADDSGLPNDRFFAVRPEGSVSTLKIQRTERGDSAVYLCASSLVGGNTEAFFGQGTRLTVV.